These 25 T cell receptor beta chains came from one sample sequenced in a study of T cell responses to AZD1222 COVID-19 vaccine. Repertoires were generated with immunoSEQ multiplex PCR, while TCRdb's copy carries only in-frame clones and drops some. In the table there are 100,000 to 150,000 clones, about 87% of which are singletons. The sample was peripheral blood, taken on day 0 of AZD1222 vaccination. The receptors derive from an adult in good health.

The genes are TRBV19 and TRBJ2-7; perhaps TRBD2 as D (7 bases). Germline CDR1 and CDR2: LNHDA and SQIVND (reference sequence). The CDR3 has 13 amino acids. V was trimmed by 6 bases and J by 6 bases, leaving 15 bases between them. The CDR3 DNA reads TGTGCCAGTAGCCCGACTAGCAGGGGCGAGCAGTACTTC. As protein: CASSPTSRGEQYF.

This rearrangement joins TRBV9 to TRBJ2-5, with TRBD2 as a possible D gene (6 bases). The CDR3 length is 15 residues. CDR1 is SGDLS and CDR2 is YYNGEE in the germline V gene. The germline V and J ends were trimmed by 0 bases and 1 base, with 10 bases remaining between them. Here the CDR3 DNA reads TGTGCCAGCAGCGTAGTCGGAGGGCCCCAAGAGACCCAGTACTTC. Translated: CASSVVGGPQETQYF. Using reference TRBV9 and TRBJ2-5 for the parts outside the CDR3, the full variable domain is DSGVTQTPKHLITATGQRVTLRCSPRSGDLSVYWYQQSLDQGLQFLIQYYNGEERAKGNILERFSAQQFPDLHSELNLSSLELGDSALYFCASSVVGGPQETQYFGPGTRLLVL.

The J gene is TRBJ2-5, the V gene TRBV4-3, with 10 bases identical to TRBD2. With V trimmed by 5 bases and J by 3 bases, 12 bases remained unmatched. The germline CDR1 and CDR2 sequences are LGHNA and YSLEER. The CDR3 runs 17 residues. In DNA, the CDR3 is TGCGCCAGCAGCTATCAGGTTGAGCTAGCGGGGGAAGAGACCCAGTACTTC. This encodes CASSYQVELAGEETQYF.

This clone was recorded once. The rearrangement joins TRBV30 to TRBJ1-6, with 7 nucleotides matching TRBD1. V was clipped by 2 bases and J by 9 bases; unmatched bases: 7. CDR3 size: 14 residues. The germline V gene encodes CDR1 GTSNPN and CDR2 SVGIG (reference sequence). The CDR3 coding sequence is TGTGCCTGGAGTCTCGGGGACAGCGGTTCACCCCTCCACTTT. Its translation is CAWSLGDSGSPLHF.

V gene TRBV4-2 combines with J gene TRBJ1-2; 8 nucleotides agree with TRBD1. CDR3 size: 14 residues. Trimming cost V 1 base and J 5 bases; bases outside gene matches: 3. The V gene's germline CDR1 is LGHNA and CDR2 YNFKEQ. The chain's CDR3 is CASSQAGGRYGYTF. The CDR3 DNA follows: TGTGCCAGCAGCCAAGCAGGGGGCAGGTATGGCTACACCTTC.

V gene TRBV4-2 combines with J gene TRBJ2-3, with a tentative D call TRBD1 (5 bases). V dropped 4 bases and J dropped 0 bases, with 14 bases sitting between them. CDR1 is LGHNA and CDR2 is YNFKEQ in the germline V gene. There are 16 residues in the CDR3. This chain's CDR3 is CASSPAAGSSTDTQYF. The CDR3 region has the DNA TGTGCCAGCAGCCCTGCAGCAGGGTCCAGCACAGATACGCAGTATTTT.

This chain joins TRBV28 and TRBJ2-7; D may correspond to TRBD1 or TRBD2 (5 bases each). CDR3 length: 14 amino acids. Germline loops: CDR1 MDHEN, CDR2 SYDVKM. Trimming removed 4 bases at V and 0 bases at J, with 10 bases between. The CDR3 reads CASSSPGASYEQYF. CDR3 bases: TGTGCCAGCAGTTCCCCCGGGGCCTCCTACGAGCAGTACTTC.

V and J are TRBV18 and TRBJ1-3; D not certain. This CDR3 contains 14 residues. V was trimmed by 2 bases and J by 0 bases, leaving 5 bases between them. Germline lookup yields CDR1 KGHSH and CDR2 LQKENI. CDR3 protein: CASSPGLSGNTIYF. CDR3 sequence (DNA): TGTGCCAGCTCACCAGGCCTCTCTGGAAACACCATATATTTT.

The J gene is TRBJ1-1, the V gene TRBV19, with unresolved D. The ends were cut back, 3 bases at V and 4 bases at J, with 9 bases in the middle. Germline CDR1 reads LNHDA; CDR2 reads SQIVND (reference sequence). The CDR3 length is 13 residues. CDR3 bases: TGTGCCAGTAGTATTCGGGAGGCCACTGAAGCTTTCTTT. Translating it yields CASSIREATEAFF.

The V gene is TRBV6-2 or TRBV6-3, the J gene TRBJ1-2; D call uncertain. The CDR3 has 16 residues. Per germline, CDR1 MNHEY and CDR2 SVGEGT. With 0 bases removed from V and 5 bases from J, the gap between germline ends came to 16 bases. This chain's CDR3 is CASSYSLLRAGYGYTF. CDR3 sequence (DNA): TGTGCCAGCAGTTACTCGCTCCTGAGGGCGGGGTATGGCTACACCTTC.

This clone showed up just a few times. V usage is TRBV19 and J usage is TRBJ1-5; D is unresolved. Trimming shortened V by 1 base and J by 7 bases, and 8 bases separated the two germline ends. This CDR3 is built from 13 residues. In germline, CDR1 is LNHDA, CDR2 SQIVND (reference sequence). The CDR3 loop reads CASSIGPRQPQHF. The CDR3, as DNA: TGTGCCAGTAGTATAGGGCCACGGCAGCCCCAGCATTTT.

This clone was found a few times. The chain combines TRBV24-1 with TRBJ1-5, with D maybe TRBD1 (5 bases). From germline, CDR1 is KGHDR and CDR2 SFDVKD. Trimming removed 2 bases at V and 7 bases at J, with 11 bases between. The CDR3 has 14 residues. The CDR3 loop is CATSDSGWEQPQHF. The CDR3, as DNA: TGTGCCACCAGTGATTCAGGGTGGGAACAGCCCCAGCATTTT.

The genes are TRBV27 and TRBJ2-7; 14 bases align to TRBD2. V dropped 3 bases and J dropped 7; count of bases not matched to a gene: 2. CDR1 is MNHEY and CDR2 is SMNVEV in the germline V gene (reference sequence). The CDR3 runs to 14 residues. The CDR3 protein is CASSLTSGRGEQYF. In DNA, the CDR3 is TGTGCCAGCAGTTTGACTAGCGGGAGGGGTGAGCAGTACTTC.

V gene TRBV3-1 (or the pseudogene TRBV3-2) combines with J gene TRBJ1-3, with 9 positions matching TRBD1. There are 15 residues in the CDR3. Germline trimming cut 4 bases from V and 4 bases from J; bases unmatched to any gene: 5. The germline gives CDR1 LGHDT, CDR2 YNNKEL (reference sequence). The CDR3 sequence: CASSRDRVWGNTIYF. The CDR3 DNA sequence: TGTGCCAGCAGCCGGGACAGGGTGTGGGGAAACACCATATATTTT.

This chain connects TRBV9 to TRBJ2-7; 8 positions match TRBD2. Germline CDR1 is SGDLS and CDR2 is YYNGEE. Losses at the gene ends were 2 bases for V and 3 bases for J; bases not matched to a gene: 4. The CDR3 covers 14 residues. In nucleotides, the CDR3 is TGTGCCAGCAGCGTCAGCGGGAGCCACTACGAGCAGTACTTC. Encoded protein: CASSVSGSHYEQYF.

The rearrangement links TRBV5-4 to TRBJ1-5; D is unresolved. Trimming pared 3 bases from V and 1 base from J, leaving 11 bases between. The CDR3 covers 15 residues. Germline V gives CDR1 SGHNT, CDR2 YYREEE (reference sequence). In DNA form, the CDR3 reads TGTGCCAGCAGCTCGGAACCGGGAAGCAATCAGCCCCAGCATTTT. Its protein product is CASSSEPGSNQPQHF. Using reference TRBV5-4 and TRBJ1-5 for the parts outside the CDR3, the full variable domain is ETGVTQSPTHLIKTRGQQVTLRCSSQSGHNTVSWYQQALGQGPQFIFQYYREEENGRGNFPPRFSGLQFPNYSSELNVNALELDDSALYLCASSSEPGSNQPQHFGDGTRLSIL.

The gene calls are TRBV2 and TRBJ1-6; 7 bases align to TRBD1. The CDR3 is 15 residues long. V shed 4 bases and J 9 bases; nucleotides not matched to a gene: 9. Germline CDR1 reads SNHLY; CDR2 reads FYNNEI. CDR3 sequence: CASSGSGTAFSPLHF. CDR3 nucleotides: TGTGCCAGCAGTGGCTCCGGGACAGCATTTTCACCCCTCCACTTT.

The CDR3 loop reads CASSRRTGWDTDTQYF. DNA of the CDR3: TGTGCCAGCAGCCGGAGGACAGGGTGGGACACAGATACGCAGTATTTT. The J gene is TRBJ2-3, the V gene TRBV7-9; TRBD1 matches 8 bases. Germline V lookup: CDR1 SEHNR, CDR2 FQNEAQ (reference sequence). The length of the CDR3 is 16 residues. V lost 5 bases to trimming and J lost 2 bases; unmatched junction nucleotides: 9.

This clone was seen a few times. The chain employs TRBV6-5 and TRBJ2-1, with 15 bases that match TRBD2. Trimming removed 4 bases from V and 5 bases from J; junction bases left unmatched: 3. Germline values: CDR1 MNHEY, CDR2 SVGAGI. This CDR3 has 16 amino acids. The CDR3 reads CASSSWTSGRDNEQFF. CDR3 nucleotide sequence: TGTGCCAGCAGTTCTTGGACTAGCGGGAGGGACAATGAGCAGTTCTTC.

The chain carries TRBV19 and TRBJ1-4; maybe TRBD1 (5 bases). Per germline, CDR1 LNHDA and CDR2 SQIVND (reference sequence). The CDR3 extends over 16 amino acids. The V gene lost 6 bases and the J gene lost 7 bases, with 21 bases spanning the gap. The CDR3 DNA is TGTGCCAGTAGCGAAACACCCCGGCAGGGTCGTGAAAAACTGTTTTTT. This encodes CASSETPRQGREKLFF.

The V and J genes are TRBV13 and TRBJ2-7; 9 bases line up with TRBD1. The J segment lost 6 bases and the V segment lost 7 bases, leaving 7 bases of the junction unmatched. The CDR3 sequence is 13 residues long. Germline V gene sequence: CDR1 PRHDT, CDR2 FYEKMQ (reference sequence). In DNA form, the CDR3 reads TGTGCCAGCACCGGGACAGGGTATGCCGAGCAGTACTTC. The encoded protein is CASTGTGYAEQYF.

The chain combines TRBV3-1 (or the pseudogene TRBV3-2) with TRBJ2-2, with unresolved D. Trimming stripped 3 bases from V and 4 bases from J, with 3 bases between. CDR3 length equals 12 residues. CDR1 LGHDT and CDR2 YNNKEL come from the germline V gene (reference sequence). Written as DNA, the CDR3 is TGTGCCAGCAGCCATCCCACCGGGGAGCTGTTTTTT. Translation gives CASSHPTGELFF.

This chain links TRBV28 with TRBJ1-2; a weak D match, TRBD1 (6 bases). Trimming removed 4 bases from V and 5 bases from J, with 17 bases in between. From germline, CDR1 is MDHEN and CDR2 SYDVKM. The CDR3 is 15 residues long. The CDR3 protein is CASSSPGENLYGYTF. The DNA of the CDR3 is TGTGCCAGCAGTTCCCCAGGGGAAAATTTATATGGCTACACCTTC.

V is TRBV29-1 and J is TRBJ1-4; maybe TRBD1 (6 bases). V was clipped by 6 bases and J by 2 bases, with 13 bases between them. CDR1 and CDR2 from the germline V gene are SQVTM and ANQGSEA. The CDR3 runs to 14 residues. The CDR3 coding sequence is TGCAGCGTCAGATCTCAGGGGACTAATGAAAAACTGTTTTTT. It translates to CSVRSQGTNEKLFF.

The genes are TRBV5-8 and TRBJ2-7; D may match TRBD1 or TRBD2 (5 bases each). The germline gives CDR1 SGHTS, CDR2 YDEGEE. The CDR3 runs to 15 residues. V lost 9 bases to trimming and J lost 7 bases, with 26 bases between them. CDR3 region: CATRTPGTQRVEQYF. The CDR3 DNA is TGTGCCACCCGGACGCCAGGGACCCAGCGAGTAGAGCAGTACTTC.